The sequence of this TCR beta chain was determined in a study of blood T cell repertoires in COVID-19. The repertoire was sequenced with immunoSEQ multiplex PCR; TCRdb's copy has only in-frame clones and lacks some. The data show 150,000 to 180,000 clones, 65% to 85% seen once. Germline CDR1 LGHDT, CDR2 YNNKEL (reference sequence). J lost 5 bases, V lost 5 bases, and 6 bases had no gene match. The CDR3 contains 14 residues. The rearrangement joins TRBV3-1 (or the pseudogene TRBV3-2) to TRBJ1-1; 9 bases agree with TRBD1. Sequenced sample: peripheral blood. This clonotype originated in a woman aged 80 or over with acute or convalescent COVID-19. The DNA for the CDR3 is TGTGCCAGCAGCACCCGACAGGGGGAGACTGAAGCTTTCTTT. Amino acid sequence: CASSTRQGETEAFF.